This T cell receptor beta chain originates from a study of long-term antiretroviral therapy in people with HIV. General study points: Post-ART diversity increased but stayed below transplant donor controls. Samples were collected from the mid-2000s to the late 2010s under possibly less effective ART regimens. Those clones which expanded before ART made up the dominant part of the repertoire at all time points.

To note about this clone: What it binds is unknown.

Assay version v3.0 of immunoSEQ was used, and it was run at survey level. TCRdb's copy holds only in-frame clones and misses some; the assay was immunoSEQ multiplex PCR. Of about 20,000 clones listed, 80% to 95% are singletons. This CDR3 region has 15 residues. V shed 3 bases and J shed 7 bases, with 14 bases lying between them. In germline, CDR1 is SGDLS, CDR2 YYNGEE. Source: unsorted PBMCs, taken 4.4 years after starting antiretroviral therapy. This clonotype was sampled from a woman in her fifties or sixties with HIV. The rearrangement links TRBV9 to TRBJ1-6; maybe TRBD1 (5 bases). CDR3 DNA: TGTGCCAGCAGCGCAGGGACCGCCGCCAATTCACCCCTCCACTTT. It specifies CASSAGTAANSPLHF. Using reference TRBV9 and TRBJ1-6 for the parts outside the CDR3, the full variable domain is DSGVTQTPKHLITATGQRVTLRCSPRSGDLSVYWYQQSLDQGLQFLIQYYNGEERAKGNILERFSAQQFPDLHSELNLSSLELGDSALYFCASSAGTAANSPLHFGNGTRLTVT.